Each of the 23 T cell receptor beta chains below was sequenced from the same sample in a study of regulatory T cells in long-lasting Graves disease. Building the TCR beta libraries relied on iRepertoire HTBI primers, and CDR3 regions underwent Arm-PCR. TCRdb reanalysed the multiplex PCR reads using MiXCR and keeps one entry per CDR3 protein. The sample has approximately 350,000 distinct CDR3 sequences, about 16% seen once; the top ten hold just over 20%. As to time point: newly diagnosed GD, antithyroid drugs for less than 3 months. Generation of the TCR library employed RNA extracted from PBMCs. These same records also appear under a second study, on T cells in Graves' hyperthyroidism and ophthalmopathy.

The starting material was peripheral blood mononuclear cells (PBMCs), obtained at new diagnosis, from a patient treated with antithyroid drugs. The receptors originated from a woman between 18 and 29 years old with Graves disease.

The sample holds many counts of this clonotype. V and J are TRBV5-1 and TRBJ2-1, with no clear D. CDR1 is SGHRS and CDR2 is YFSETQ in the germline V gene. The V end lost 1 base, the J end lost 6 bases, and 8 bases lay between the germline ends. The CDR3 is made up of 13 amino acids. CDR3 coding DNA: TGCGCCAGCAGCTTGCTTTACTCCAATGAGCAGTTCTTC. Translation: CASSLLYSNEQFF.

This clonotype was observed at least ten times. The chain joins TRBV11-3 to TRBJ2-1; TRBD2 matches 8 bases. Germline loops: CDR1 SGHNT, CDR2 YENEEA. V shed 3 bases, J shed 4 bases, and the junction held 5 bases outside the gene matches. The CDR3 runs to 15 residues. As DNA, the CDR3 is TGTGCCAGCAGCTTGGGCGGGGGGCCATACAATGAGCAGTTCTTC. Its translation: CASSLGGGPYNEQFF.

The chain carries TRBV28 and TRBJ1-5; D is perhaps TRBD1 (6 bases). Trimming stripped 4 bases from V and 2 bases from J, with 15 bases between. CDR1 and CDR2 from the germline V gene are MDHEN and SYDVKM. The CDR3 extends over 16 amino acids. CDR3: CASSSEQGIGNQPQHF. CDR3 coding DNA: TGTGCCAGCAGTTCAGAACAGGGAATAGGCAATCAGCCCCAGCATTTT.

This rearrangement joins TRBV24-1 to TRBJ2-4; no clear D gene. The V end lost 7 bases, the J end lost 3 bases, and 9 bases lay between the germline ends. This CDR3 contains 13 residues. CDR1 KGHDR and CDR2 SFDVKD come from the germline V gene. The CDR3 loop reads CATSSLDKNIQYF. The CDR3 DNA follows: TGTGCCACCAGCTCACTCGACAAAAACATTCAGTACTTC.

This clonotype occurred many times. This chain connects TRBV28 to TRBJ2-4; unclear D gene. The CDR3 is 15 amino acids. V lost 5 bases, J lost 0 bases, and 11 bases lay in between. Germline CDR1 and CDR2: MDHEN and SYDVKM. The CDR3 bases are TGTGCCAGCAGTCCTCCTGTGCTAGCCAAAAACATTCAGTACTTC. This translates into CASSPPVLAKNIQYF. Based on the CDR3 plus reference TRBV28 and TRBJ2-4, the full variable domain is DVKVTQSSRYLVKRTGEKVFLECVQDMDHENMFWYRQDPGLGLRLIYFSYDVKMKEKGDIPEGYSVSREKKERFSLILESASTNQTSMYLCASSPPVLAKNIQYFGAGTRLSVL.

This clonotype was detected ten times or more. The rearrangement uses TRBV6-1 and TRBJ2-2, with D perhaps TRBD2 (6 bases). CDR3 size: 14 residues. Germline values: CDR1 MNHNS, CDR2 SASEGT. V was clipped by 8 bases and J by 3 bases, with 13 bases between them. CDR3 bases: TGTGCCAGCTTCGCGGGATCGGACACCGGGGAGCTGTTTTTT. Translating it yields CASFAGSDTGELFF.

The chain recombines TRBV28 with TRBJ2-3, with TRBD1 matching over 7 bases. The J segment lost 6 bases and the V segment lost 4 bases, leaving 10 bases of the junction unmatched. The CDR3 is 15 residues long. Germline V gene data show CDR1 as MDHEN and CDR2 as SYDVKM. Here the CDR3 DNA reads TGTGCCAGCAGTTCCCCCGGGACAGCAGACGATACGCAGTATTTT. Translation: CASSSPGTADDTQYF.

The chain employs TRBV20-1 and TRBJ2-1, with a possible D match to TRBD2 (5 bases). Germline CDR1 is DFQATT and CDR2 is SNEGSKA (reference sequence). The CDR3 consists of 16 residues. The germline V and J ends were trimmed by 0 bases and 0 bases, with 12 bases remaining between them. CDR3 loop: CSARDRDGPSYNEQFF. CDR3 bases: TGCAGTGCTAGAGATCGGGATGGGCCCTCCTACAATGAGCAGTTCTTC.

In its sample, this clonotype was seen many times. This chain uses TRBV2 with TRBJ2-2, with TRBD2 matching over 9 bases. Germline CDR1 SNHLY, CDR2 FYNNEI. The CDR3 runs 15 residues. The J segment lost 7 bases and the V segment lost 6 bases, leaving 9 bases of the junction unmatched. The CDR3 sequence: CASRSLGLAIGELFF. CDR3 DNA sequence: TGTGCCAGCAGGTCCCTGGGACTAGCTATCGGGGAGCTGTTTTTT.

This clonotype came up a few times. Being one base from a much bigger clone, this may be a read error. The gene calls are TRBV3-1 and TRBJ2-1; 9 bases are a match to TRBD2. V gave up 0 bases and J gave up 4 bases; unmatched junction bases: 4. The germline gives CDR1 LGHDT, CDR2 YNNKEL (reference sequence). The CDR3 is 16 amino acids. As DNA, the CDR3 is TGTGCCAGCAGCCAAGACCCTAGCGGGGCATACAATGAGCAGTTCTTC. Protein: CASSQDPSGAYNEQFF.

This clonotype was seen many times. At one boundary the junction diverges from the germline segment, which might be a read error. The rearrangement uses TRBV3-1 and TRBJ2-5, with 7 nucleotides matching TRBD1. CDR1 and CDR2 from the germline V gene are LGHDT and YNNKEL (reference sequence). The CDR3 runs to 12 residues. The CDR3 nucleotides are TGTGCCAGCAGCCACCGGGCCGGGACAGCTAATTTC. Translation gives CASSHRAGTANF.

This clonotype was picked up one time. J is TRBJ1-5 and V is TRBV12-3 or TRBV12-4; the D gene is possibly TRBD1 (5 bases). The germline V and J ends were trimmed by 6 bases and 6 bases, with 18 bases remaining between them. CDR3 length: 15 amino acids. Here the CDR3 reads CASRRGPPGGQPQHF. The CDR3 DNA reads as TGTGCCAGCAGACGGGGTCCGCCGGGGGGTCAGCCCCAGCATTTT.

Only a few counts were recorded for this clonotype. The V gene is TRBV24-1, the J gene TRBJ2-1; TRBD2 is a possible D gene (6 bases). V was pared by 5 bases and J by 15 bases, with 16 bases between. The CDR3 runs to 12 residues. Germline CDR1 and CDR2: KGHDR and SFDVKD. CDR3 region: CATSGLGLARFF. CDR3 in DNA: TGTGCCACCAGTGGGCTAGGGCTAGCGCGGTTCTTC.

This clonotype was recorded many times. This rearrangement joins TRBV4-1 to TRBJ2-7, with D uncertain. CDR1 is MGHRA and CDR2 is YSYEKL in the germline V gene. Trimming shortened V by 1 base and J by 3 bases, and 13 bases separated the two germline ends. This CDR3 has 15 amino acids. CDR3 protein: CASSQVGRKIYEQYF. The CDR3 coding sequence is TGCGCCAGCAGCCAAGTTGGAAGGAAAATCTACGAGCAGTACTTC.

This clonotype has a handful of counts. The rearrangement links TRBV11-3 to TRBJ2-1; 11 bases match TRBD2. The CDR3 is made up of 15 amino acids. CDR1 SGHNT and CDR2 YENEEA come from the germline V gene. V was pared by 2 bases and J by 10 bases, with 7 bases of the junction left unmatched. CDR3 region: CASSLTSGGRSEQFF. The CDR3 DNA follows: TGTGCCAGCAGCTTAACTAGCGGGGGTCGGTCAGAGCAGTTCTTC.

In its sample, this clonotype was seen a few times. The chain joins TRBV19 to TRBJ2-2; D is tentatively TRBD1 or TRBD2 (5 bases each). The germline V and J ends were trimmed by 6 bases and 2 bases, with 10 bases remaining between them. CDR3 length: 14 amino acids. Looked up from germline, CDR1 is LNHDA and CDR2 is SQIVND (reference sequence). CDR3 sequence (DNA): TGTGCCAGTAGGAGGGGCGCTAACACCGGGGAGCTGTTTTTT. Its protein is CASRRGANTGELFF. The full variable domain, in which reference TRBV19 and TRBJ2-2 provide the parts outside the CDR3, is DGGITQSPKYLFRKEGQNVTLSCEQNLNHDAMYWYRQDPGQGLRLIYYSQIVNDFQKGDIAEGYSVSREKKESFPLTVTSAQKNPTAFYLCASRRGANTGELFFGEGSRLTVL.

This clonotype was detected many times. The V and J genes are TRBV20-1 and TRBJ2-1, with D unclear. In germline, CDR1 is DFQATT, CDR2 SNEGSKA (reference sequence). V was pared by 6 bases and J by 9 bases, with 9 bases between. The CDR3 covers 10 residues. CDR3 residues: CSAVIGEQFF. The CDR3 DNA reads TGCAGTGCCGTTATAGGTGAGCAGTTCTTC.

This clonotype showed up just a few times. The chain joins TRBV30 to TRBJ1-1; D is uncertain. This CDR3 contains 15 residues. Trimming took 1 base from V and 5 from J, leaving 17 bases between them. Germline CDR1 GTSNPN, CDR2 SVGIG (reference sequence). CDR3: CAWSGLGESGTEAFF. The CDR3 nucleotides are TGTGCCTGGAGTGGGTTAGGAGAGAGCGGAACTGAAGCTTTCTTT.

On this clonotype: A far larger clone lies a single base away; this is likely a read error. The rearrangement joins TRBV7-6 to TRBJ1-5, with a possible D match to TRBD1 (5 bases). This CDR3 is 13 amino acids long. In germline, CDR1 is SGHVS, CDR2 FNYEAQ. Trimming left V 0 bases short and J 6 bases short, with 6 bases between. In DNA, the CDR3 is TGTGCCAGCAGCTTAGCTGACAGTCAGCCCCAGCATTTT. It is translated as CASSLADSQPQHF.

This clonotype has more than one count but fewer than ten. The chain recombines TRBV6-1 with TRBJ2-7; 10 nucleotides match TRBD2. J was trimmed by 3 bases and V by 7 bases; bases with no gene match: 6. Germline V gene lookup returns CDR1 MNHNS and CDR2 SASEGT. This CDR3 has 14 amino acids. The CDR3 sequence: CASTLAGEIYEQYF. The CDR3 DNA reads TGTGCCAGCACCCTAGCGGGAGAGATCTACGAGCAGTACTTC.

This chain joins TRBV10-1 and TRBJ2-3; TRBD2 is a possible D gene (6 bases). Trimming left V 4 bases short and J 4 bases short, with 12 bases between. The CDR3 has 14 residues. Germline CDR1 WNHNN, CDR2 SYGVQD (reference sequence). The DNA for the CDR3 is TGCGCCAGCAGTGGGGAAAGGGACTCAGATACGCAGTATTTT. Protein sequence: CASSGERDSDTQYF.

This clonotype was observed many times. The V gene is TRBV20-1, the J gene TRBJ2-1, with TRBD2 matching 13 bases. The V gene's germline CDR1 is DFQATT and CDR2 SNEGSKA (reference sequence). This CDR3 spans 17 amino acids. Losses at the gene ends were 6 bases for V and 6 bases for J; bases not matched to a gene: 14. DNA for the CDR3: TGCAGTGCGCGACTAGCGGGAGGAGGGAGGAAAGGCAATGAGCAGTTCTTC. It is translated as CSARLAGGGRKGNEQFF.

Turning to this clonotype: One junction end disagrees with the germline gene, perhaps due to a read error. V usage is TRBV4-1 and J usage is TRBJ2-7, with TRBD2 matching 7 bases. The CDR3 is made up of 17 amino acids. The germline V gene encodes CDR1 MGHRA and CDR2 YSYEKL. The CDR3 protein is CAGSQERGRGPSYEQYF. CDR3 sequence (DNA): TGCGCCGGCAGCCAAGAGAGAGGGAGGGGCCCCTCCTACGAGCAGTACTTC.